This TCR beta chain emerged from a study of human T cells and chemical hapten exposure. Study details: Per-sample TCR yield variability stemmed mainly from small pooled library volume differences.

This clonotype was counted at least ten times. Documented time point: pre-sensitization, week 0. The treatment here: therapeutic diphenylcyclopropenone sensitization with weekly scalp DPC. Trimming at V came to 6 bases and at J to 5 bases, leaving 6 bases not matched to a gene. The CDR3 length is 13 residues. Germline values: CDR1 SEHNR, CDR2 FQNEAQ (reference sequence). Individual cDNA molecules (in the library) carried attached unique molecular identifiers. TCRdb re-analysed the RACE reads in MiXCR, keeping a single row per CDR3 protein. The table shows 40,000 to 50,000 distinct CDR3 sequences, with around 11% occurring only once.

This chain links TRBV7-9 with TRBJ1-1; 7 bases are shared with TRBD1. The material was whole blood, obtained in connection with sensitization to the hapten diphenylcyclopropenone (DPC). This sequence originates from a woman aged 30 to 39 with alopecia areata. Some clones in this sample may be carry-over from other donors' samples. The CDR3 protein is CASSRQGYTEAFF. The CDR3, as DNA: TGTGCCAGCAGTCGACAGGGATATACTGAAGCTTTCTTT.